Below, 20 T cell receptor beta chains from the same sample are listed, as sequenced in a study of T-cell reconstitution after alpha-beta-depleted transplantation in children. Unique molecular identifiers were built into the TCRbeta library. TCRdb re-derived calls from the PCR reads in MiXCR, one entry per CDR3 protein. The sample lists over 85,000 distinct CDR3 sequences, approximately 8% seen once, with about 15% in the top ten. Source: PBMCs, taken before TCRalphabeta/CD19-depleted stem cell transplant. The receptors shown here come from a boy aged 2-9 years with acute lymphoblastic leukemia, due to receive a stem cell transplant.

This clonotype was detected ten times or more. Here the CDR3 reads CASSQGPAGSKDVLTF. The DNA of the CDR3 is TGCGCCAGCAGCCAAGGGCCGGCAGGCAGTAAAGACGTCCTGACTTTC. The chain links TRBV4-1 to TRBJ2-6; D is unresolved. The CDR3 runs 16 residues. The germline gives CDR1 MGHRA, CDR2 YSYEKL. The V end was cut by 1 base, the J end by 11 bases, with 18 bases between.

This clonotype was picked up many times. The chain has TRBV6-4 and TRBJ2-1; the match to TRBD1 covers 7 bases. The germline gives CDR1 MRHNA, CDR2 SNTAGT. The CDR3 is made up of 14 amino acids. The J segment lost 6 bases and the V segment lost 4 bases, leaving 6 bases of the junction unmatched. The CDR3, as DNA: TGTGCCAGCAGTGCACAGGGGCCCCCCAATGAGCAGTTCTTC. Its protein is CASSAQGPPNEQFF.

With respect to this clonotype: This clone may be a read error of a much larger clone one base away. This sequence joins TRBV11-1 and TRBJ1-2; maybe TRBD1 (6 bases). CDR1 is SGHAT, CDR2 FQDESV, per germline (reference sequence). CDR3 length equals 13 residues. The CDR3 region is CASSLVQGSGHTF. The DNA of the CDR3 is TGTGCCAGCAGCTTAGTCCAGGGGAGTGGCCACACCTTC.

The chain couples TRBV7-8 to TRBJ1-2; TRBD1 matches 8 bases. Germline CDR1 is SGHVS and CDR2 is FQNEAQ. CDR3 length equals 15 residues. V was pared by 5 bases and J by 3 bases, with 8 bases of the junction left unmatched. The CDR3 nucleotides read TGTGCCAGCAGCGGGTATTCGACAGGGGACTATGGCTACACCTTC. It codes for CASSGYSTGDYGYTF.

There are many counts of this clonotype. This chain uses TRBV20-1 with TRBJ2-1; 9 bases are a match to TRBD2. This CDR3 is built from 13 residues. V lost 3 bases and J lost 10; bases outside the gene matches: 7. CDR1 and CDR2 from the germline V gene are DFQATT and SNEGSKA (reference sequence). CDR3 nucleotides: TGCAGTGCTAGTAACCTAGCGGGGAGGGAGCAGTTCTTC. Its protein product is CSASNLAGREQFF.

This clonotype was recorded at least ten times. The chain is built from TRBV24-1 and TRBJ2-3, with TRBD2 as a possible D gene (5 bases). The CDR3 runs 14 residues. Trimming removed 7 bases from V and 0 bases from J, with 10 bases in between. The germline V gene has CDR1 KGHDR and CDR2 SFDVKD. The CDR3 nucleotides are TGTGCCACCAGGGGAGTGTTAAGCACAGATACGCAGTATTTT. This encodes CATRGVLSTDTQYF.

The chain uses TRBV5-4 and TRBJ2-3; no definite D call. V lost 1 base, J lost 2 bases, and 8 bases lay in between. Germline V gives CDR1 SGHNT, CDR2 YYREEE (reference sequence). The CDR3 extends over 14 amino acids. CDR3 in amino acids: CASSLRVNTDTQYF. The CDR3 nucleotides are TGTGCCAGCAGCTTGAGGGTTAACACAGATACGCAGTATTTT.

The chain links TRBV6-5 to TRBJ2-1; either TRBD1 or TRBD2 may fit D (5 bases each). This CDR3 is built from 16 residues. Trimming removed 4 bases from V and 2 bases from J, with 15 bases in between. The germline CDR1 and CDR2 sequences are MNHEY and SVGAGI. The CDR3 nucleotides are TGTGCCAGCAGTTCCCTTGAGGGGAACGCCTACAATGAGCAGTTCTTC. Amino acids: CASSSLEGNAYNEQFF.

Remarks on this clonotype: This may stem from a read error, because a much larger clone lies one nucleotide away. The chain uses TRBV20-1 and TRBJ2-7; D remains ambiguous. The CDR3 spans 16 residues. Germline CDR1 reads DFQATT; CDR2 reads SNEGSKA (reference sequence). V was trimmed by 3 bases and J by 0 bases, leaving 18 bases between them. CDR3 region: CSARDVMGTSSYEQYF. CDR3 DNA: TGCAGTGCTAGGGATGTCATGGGCACAAGCTCCTACGAGCAGTACTTC.

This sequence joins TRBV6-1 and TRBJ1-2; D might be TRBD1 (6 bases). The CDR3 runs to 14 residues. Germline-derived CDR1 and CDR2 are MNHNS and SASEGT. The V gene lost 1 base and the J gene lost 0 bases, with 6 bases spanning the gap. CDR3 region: CASSEGGPNYGYTF. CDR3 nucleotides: TGTGCCAGCAGTGAAGGGGGGCCTAACTATGGCTACACCTTC.

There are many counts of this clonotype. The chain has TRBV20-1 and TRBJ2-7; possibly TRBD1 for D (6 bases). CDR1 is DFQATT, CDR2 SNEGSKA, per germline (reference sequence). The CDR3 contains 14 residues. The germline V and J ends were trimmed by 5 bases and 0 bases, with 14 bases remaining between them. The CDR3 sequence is CSAGGRGNSYEQYF. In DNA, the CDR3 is TGCAGTGCTGGGGGCCGTGGAAACTCCTACGAGCAGTACTTC.

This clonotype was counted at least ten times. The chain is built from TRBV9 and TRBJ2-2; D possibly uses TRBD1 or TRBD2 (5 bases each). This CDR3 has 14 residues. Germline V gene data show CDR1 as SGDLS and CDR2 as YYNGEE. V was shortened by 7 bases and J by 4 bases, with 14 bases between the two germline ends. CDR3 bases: TGTGCCAGCGGGACCGAGCTCCTCACCGGGGAGCTGTTTTTT. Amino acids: CASGTELLTGELFF.

The CDR3 loop is CASRSAGKLFF. The CDR3 bases are TGTGCCAGCAGGTCTGCCGGAAAACTGTTTTTT. V and J are TRBV12-3 or TRBV12-4 and TRBJ1-4; no definite D call. Between the trimmed V and J ends, which lost 6 bases and 10 bases, there was a span of 9 bases. The CDR3 length is 11 residues.

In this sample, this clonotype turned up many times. The CDR3 is CASRPPRGAGGDEQYF. CDR3 DNA sequence: TGTGCCAGCAGACCTCCAAGGGGGGCAGGGGGCGACGAGCAGTACTTC. This chain joins TRBV12-3 or TRBV12-4 and TRBJ2-7, with TRBD1 matching over 8 bases. V trimming: 6 bases; J trimming: 5 bases; junction bases outside the gene matches: 15. This CDR3 contains 16 residues.

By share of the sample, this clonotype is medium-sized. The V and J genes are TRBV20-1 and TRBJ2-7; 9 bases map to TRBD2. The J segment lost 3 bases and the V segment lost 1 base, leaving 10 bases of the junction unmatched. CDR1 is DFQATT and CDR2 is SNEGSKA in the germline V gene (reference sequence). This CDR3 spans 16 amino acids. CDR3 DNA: TGCAGTGCTAGAGGTAGAGAGCGGGGGGCCGACTACGAGCAGTACTTC. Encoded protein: CSARGRERGADYEQYF.

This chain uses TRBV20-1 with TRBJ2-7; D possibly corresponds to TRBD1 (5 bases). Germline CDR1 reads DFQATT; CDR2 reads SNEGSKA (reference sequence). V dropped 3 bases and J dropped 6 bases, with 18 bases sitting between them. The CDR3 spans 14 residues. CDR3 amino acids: CSARPWVGAGEQYF. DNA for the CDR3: TGCAGTGCTAGGCCTTGGGTAGGGGCTGGCGAGCAGTACTTC.

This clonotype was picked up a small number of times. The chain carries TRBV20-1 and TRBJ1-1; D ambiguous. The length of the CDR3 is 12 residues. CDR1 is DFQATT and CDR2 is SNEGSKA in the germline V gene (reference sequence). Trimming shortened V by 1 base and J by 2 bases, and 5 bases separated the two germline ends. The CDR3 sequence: CSARVLNTEAFF. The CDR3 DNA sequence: TGCAGTGCTAGAGTATTAAACACTGAAGCTTTCTTT.

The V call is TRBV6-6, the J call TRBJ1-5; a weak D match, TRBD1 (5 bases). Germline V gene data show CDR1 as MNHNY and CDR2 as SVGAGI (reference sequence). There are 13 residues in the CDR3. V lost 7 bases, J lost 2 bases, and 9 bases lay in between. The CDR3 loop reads CASTGPRNQPQHF. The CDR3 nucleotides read TGTGCCAGCACAGGGCCGCGCAATCAGCCCCAGCATTTT.

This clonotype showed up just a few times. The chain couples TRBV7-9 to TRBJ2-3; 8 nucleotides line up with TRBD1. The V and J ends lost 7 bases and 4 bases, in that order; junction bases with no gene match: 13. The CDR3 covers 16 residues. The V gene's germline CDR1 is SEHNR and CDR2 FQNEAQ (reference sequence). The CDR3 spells CASISRPGGESDTQYF. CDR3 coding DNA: TGTGCCAGCATCAGCCGACCAGGGGGCGAGTCAGATACGCAGTATTTT.

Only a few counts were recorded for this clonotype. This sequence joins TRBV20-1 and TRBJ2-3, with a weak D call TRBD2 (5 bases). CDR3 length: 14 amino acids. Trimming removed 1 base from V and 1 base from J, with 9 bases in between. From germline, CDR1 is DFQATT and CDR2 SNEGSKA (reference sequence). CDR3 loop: CSARASSGTDTQYF. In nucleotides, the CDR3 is TGCAGTGCTAGAGCTAGTAGCGGCACAGATACGCAGTATTTT.